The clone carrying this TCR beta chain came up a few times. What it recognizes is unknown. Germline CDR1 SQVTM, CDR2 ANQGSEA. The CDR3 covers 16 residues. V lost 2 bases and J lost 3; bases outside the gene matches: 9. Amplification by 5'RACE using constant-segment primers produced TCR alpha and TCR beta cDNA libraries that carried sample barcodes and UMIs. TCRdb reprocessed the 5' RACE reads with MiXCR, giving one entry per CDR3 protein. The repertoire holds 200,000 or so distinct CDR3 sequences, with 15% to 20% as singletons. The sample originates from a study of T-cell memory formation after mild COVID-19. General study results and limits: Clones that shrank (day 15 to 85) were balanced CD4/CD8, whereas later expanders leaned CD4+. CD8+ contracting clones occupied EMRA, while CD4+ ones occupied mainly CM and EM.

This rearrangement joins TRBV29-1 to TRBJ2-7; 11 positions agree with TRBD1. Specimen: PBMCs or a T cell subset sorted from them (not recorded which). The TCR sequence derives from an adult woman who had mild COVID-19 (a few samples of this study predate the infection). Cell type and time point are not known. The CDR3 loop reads CSVELLTGTGGYEQYF. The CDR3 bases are TGCAGCGTTGAACTCTTAACCGGGACAGGGGGCTACGAGCAGTACTTC.